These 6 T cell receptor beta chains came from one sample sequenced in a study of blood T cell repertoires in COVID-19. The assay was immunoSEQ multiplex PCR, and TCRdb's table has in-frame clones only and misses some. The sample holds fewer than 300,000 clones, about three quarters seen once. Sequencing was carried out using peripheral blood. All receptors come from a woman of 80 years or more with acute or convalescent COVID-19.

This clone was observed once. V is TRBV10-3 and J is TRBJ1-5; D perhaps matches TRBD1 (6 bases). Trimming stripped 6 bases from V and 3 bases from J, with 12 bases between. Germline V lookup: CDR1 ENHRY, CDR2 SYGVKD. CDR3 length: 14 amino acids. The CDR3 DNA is TGTGCCATCAGGCCGACAGGAGCCAATCAGCCCCAGCATTTT. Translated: CAIRPTGANQPQHF.

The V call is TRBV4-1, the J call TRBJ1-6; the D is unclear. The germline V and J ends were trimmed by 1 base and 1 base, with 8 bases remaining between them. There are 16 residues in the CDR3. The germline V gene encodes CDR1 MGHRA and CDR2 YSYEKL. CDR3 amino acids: CASSQGGGSYNSPLHF. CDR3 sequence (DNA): TGCGCCAGCAGCCAAGGTGGAGGTTCCTATAATTCACCCCTCCACTTT.

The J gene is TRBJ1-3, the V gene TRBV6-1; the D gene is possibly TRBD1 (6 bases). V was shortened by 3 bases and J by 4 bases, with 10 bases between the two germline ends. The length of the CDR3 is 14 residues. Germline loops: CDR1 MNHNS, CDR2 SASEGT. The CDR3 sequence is CASSDRGIGNTIYF. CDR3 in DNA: TGTGCCAGCAGTGACAGGGGTATAGGAAACACCATATATTTT.

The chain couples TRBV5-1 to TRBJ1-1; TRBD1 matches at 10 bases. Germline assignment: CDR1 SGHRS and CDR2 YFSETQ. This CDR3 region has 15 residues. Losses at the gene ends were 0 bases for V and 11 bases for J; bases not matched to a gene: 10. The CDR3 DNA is TGCGCCAGCAGCTTGGTACCGGGACAGGGGTCTACGGCTTTCTTT. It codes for CASSLVPGQGSTAFF.

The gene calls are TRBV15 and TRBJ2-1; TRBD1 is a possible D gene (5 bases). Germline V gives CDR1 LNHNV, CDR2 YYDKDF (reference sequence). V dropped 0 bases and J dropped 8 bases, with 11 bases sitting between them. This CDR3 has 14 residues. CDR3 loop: CATSRDPGLYEQFF. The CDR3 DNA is TGTGCCACCAGCAGAGACCCAGGGCTCTATGAGCAGTTCTTC.

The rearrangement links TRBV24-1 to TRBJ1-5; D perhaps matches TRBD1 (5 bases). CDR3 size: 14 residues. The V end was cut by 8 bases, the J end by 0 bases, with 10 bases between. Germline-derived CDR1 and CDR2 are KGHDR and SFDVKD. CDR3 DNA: TGTGCCACCACAGGGAGGTATAGCAATCAGCCCCAGCATTTT. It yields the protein CATTGRYSNQPQHF.